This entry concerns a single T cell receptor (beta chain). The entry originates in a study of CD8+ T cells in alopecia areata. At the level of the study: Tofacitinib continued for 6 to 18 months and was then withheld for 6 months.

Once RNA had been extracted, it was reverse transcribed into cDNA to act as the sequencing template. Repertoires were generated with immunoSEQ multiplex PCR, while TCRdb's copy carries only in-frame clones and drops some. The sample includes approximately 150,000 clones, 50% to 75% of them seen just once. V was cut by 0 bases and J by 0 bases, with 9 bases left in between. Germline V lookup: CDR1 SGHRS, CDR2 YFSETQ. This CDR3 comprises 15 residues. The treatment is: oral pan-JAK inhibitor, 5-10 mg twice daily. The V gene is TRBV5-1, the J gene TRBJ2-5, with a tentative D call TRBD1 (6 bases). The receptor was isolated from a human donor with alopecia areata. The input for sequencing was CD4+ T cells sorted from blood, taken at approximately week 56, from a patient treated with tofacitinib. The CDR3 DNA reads TGCGCCAGCAGCTTGGCACAGGGACACCAAGAGACCCAGTACTTC. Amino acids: CASSLAQGHQETQYF.